This note documents a single T cell receptor beta chain sequence. The table lists this clone with a few counts. Its specific antigen is unknown. No much larger clonotype is one base removed from it; base qualities were not supplied. The data were taken from a study of blood T cell repertoires in COVID-19 (dated by TCRdb to 2018 to 2020). As for the study more broadly: Samples from collaborators originated in the United States, Italy and Spain and spanned both the acute and convalescent phases of COVID-19. Where available, HLA class I and class II types were taken from metadata supplied by the sample provider and were not determined by assay-based typing. The repertoires were released in a freely available public database meant as a resource for research on the immune response to SARS-CoV-2. Deeply sampled blood TCRbeta repertoires from subjects exposed to, actively infected with, or recovered from COVID-19 were included in the dataset. Samples came from the ongoing ImmuneRACE study (first 160 participants) plus 1,254 subjects from 6 global collaborators. Sample metadata almost always included a de-identified subject ID, COVID-19 status, age in years and sex. The material from the prospective study consisted of cDNA or gDNA derived from T cells, B-cell-depleted T cells, or PBMCs.

Collaborating institutions collected whole blood in K2EDTA tubes following their own protocols. For TCRbeta analysis, collaborator samples were shipped as frozen whole blood, as isolated PBMCs, or as DNA extracted from either sample type. V is pared back by 2 bases and J by 8 bases, with 13 bases lying between the germline termini. From its cysteine to its phenylalanine, the CDR3 spans 13 amino acids. Only the CDR3 DNA stays, 39 bases, in frame from base 1. Via the germline V gene, CDR1 is SGHRS and CDR2 YFSETQ. The paper as a whole reports these results and caveats: The quantity of clinical and demographic metadata differed by source and by participant and was supplied without curation.

The immunoSEQ Assay, a bias-controlled multiplex PCR, was used to amplify TCRbeta CDR3 regions from genomic DNA. The authors processed their data as follows. Nucleated cell counts per sample were estimated from amplification of reference gene primers within the assay. To quantify the absolute abundance of each unique TCRbeta CDR3 rearrangement, sequence reads were collapsed and filtered. Productive Simpson clonality was computed per sample as the square root of Simpson's diversity index over productive rearrangements. The immuneACCESS repertoire file appears here via TCRdb, limited to in-frame rearrangements. These files lack a portion of the clones; in checked studies, under half of the deficit traces to unresolved V genes, and the cause of the others is not known. V, J and clone size are taken as reported in that table, and D and trimming were inferred from the DNA itself. The sample includes roughly 150,000 clones, with around 80% observed a single time. Over 0.5% of the sample belongs to the ten largest clones.

This clonotype originated in a man between 60 and 70 years old with acute or convalescent COVID-19. Sequencing used peripheral blood. The sequence links TRBV5-1 to TRBJ1-2; TRBD1 is possibly the D segment (5 matching bases). The DNA is as follows: TGCGCCAGCAGCTTCGGGCAGGGATACGGCTACACCTTC. It is translated as CASSFGQGYGYTF.